Detailed here is one T cell receptor (beta chain). Antigen: not known. This sample was included in a study of T cells expressing NK-cell markers. The wider study: Sequencing of TCR beta repertoires drew on sorted CD3+CD56+NKG2C+, CD3+CD56+NKG2C- and CD3+CD56-NKG2C+ T cells. Study findings and constraints: Each of 6 or 7 donors carried dominant NKG2C+ clonotypes accounting for roughly 1.0-7.5% of CD8+ T cells.

Germline V gene sequence: CDR1 DFQATT, CDR2 SNEGSKA (reference sequence). The CDR3 is made up of 18 amino acids. TCRdb reprocessed the 5' RACE reads and reports one entry per CDR3 protein, with no DNA. The sample table includes about 180,000 distinct CDR3 sequences. The receptor's source is a woman between 18 and 70 years old in good health. The chain uses TRBV20-1 and TRBJ2-5; TCRdb picks TRBD1, but there is no DNA to check that call. The specimen was blood T cells: a sorted CD56 or NKG2C T cell subset, CD4+ or CD8+ T cells, or bulk PBMC T cells (not recorded which). The CDR3 sequence is CSARGPRQGVGRQETQYF.